Listed here is a single T cell receptor beta chain. The data originate from a study of T cell changes during pregnancy in multiple sclerosis. V was clipped by 3 bases and J by 7 bases; unmatched bases: 5. Germline V gene sequence: CDR1 SGHTA, CDR2 FQGNSA. This CDR3 spans 14 amino acids. The assay was immunoSEQ multiplex PCR, and TCRdb's table has in-frame clones only and misses some. The sample yields about 69,000 clones, roughly 91% seen once. V is TRBV7-2 and J is TRBJ2-1; 8 positions agree with TRBD1. This sample comprised peripheral blood, obtained in the third trimester of pregnancy. This sequence originates from a female donor with multiple sclerosis, enrolled in a pregnancy study. For the CDR3, the DNA is TGTGCCAGCAGCTTTTCCAGGGGGCATAATGAGCAGTTCTTC. It codes for CASSFSRGHNEQFF.